Shown below are 26 T cell receptor beta chains from a single sample sequenced in a study of blood T cells in healthy people across ages. Using a J-beta primer mix together with a sample-barcoded 5' primer, a second PCR was run for roughly 7 to 11 cycles. A single record per CDR3 protein comes from TCRdb applying MiXCR to the 5' RACE reads. The profile covers 650,000 to 800,000 distinct CDR3 sequences, with 44% appearing a single time and 15% to 25% taken by the ten largest. The sample comprised blood. These receptor sequences come from a man aged 55 to 70 in good health.

Turning to this clonotype: At one boundary the junction diverges from the germline segment, which might be a read error. The V and J genes are TRBV9 and TRBJ2-1; D possibly corresponds to TRBD1 (6 bases). The CDR3 extends over 16 amino acids. Germline V gene sequence: CDR1 SGDLS, CDR2 YYNGEE. CDR3 DNA: TGTGCCAGCAGCGTAGCAGGGGCCCCCTCATACAGTGAGCAGTTCTTC. Residues: CASSVAGAPSYSEQFF.

This clonotype was seen a few times. This chain joins TRBV6-5 and TRBJ1-6; 8 nucleotides align to TRBD1. The CDR3 sequence is 18 residues long. Germline trimming cut 0 bases from V and 6 bases from J; bases unmatched to any gene: 10. Germline assignment: CDR1 MNHEY and CDR2 SVGAGI. The CDR3 here is CASSYSGHGQGANSPLHF. The CDR3 DNA sequence: TGTGCCAGCAGTTACTCCGGGCATGGACAGGGTGCTAATTCACCCCTCCACTTT.

The chain combines TRBV27 with TRBJ1-1, with a tentative D call TRBD1 (6 bases). This CDR3 comprises 14 residues. Per germline, CDR1 MNHEY and CDR2 SMNVEV (reference sequence). With 10 bases removed from V and 0 bases from J, the gap between germline ends came to 15 bases. The CDR3 nucleotides are TGTGCCACCAAATCCGGGACACTGAACACTGAAGCTTTCTTT. Its protein product is CATKSGTLNTEAFF.

In nucleotides, the CDR3 is TGTGCCAGCAGTTCGAGAGACGAGCAGTACTTC. This codes for CASSSRDEQYF. This chain uses TRBV6-6 with TRBJ2-7; D is unresolved. Germline V lookup: CDR1 MNHNY, CDR2 SVGAGI (reference sequence). This CDR3 is 11 amino acids long. Trimming shortened V by 4 bases and J by 5 bases, and 6 bases separated the two germline ends.

The chain carries TRBV9 and TRBJ2-3; weak D call: TRBD1 (5 bases). In germline, CDR1 is SGDLS, CDR2 YYNGEE. This CDR3 contains 14 residues. V lost 0 bases to trimming and J lost 5 bases, with 10 bases between them. In DNA, the CDR3 is TGTGCCAGCAGCGTAGAGGGGTTGGGAGATACGCAGTATTTT. Residues: CASSVEGLGDTQYF.

The gene calls are TRBV7-8 and TRBJ2-5; 9 bases fit TRBD2. The CDR3 consists of 14 residues. Trimming removed 4 bases from V and 3 bases from J; junction bases left unmatched: 3. The germline V gene encodes CDR1 SGHVS and CDR2 FQNEAQ. CDR3 nucleotides: TGTGCCAGCAGCTCCATAGCGGGGGAAGAGACCCAGTACTTC. Its translation: CASSSIAGEETQYF. The whole variable domain, remainder taken from reference TRBV7-8 and TRBJ2-5, is GAGVSQSPRYKVAKRGQDVALRCDPISGHVSLFWYQQALGQGPEFLTYFQNEAQLDKSGLPSDRFFAERPEGSVSTLKIQRTQQEDSAVYLCASSSIAGEETQYFGPGTRLLVL.

The CDR3: CASIPDRTYNSPLHF. The CDR3 bases are TGTGCCAGCATCCCGGACAGGACATATAATTCACCCCTCCACTTT. The J gene is TRBJ1-6, the V gene TRBV7-2, with 7 bases that match TRBD1. The CDR3 spans 15 residues. V gave up 7 bases and J gave up 4 bases; unmatched junction bases: 7. Germline V gene lookup returns CDR1 SGHTA and CDR2 FQGNSA. Full variable domain (rest looked up from reference TRBV7-2 and TRBJ1-6): GAGVSQSPSNKVTEKGKDVELRCDPISGHTALYWYRQSLGQGLEFLIYFQGNSAPDKSGLPSDRFSAERTGGSVSTLTIQRTQQEDSAVYLCASIPDRTYNSPLHFGNGTRLTVT.

The rearrangement links TRBV12-3 or TRBV12-4 to TRBJ2-7; TRBD1 agrees at 7 bases. J lost 3 bases, V lost 3 bases, and 8 bases had no gene match. The length of the CDR3 is 15 residues. CDR3 region: CASSLGQINYYEQYF. The CDR3 DNA reads as TGTGCCAGCAGTTTGGGACAGATTAACTACTACGAGCAGTACTTC.

This chain uses TRBV13 with TRBJ1-6; D is ambiguous. The germline gives CDR1 PRHDT, CDR2 FYEKMQ (reference sequence). Trimming shortened V by 0 bases and J by 8 bases, and 8 bases separated the two germline ends. This CDR3 is built from 14 residues. Written as DNA, the CDR3 is TGTGCCAGCAGCTTAGGCGGTTGGGATTCACCCCTCCACTTT. Translating gives CASSLGGWDSPLHF.

Only a few counts were recorded for this clonotype. The V gene is TRBV5-1, the J gene TRBJ2-1; a weak D match, TRBD2 (7 bases). Per the germline V gene, CDR1 is SGHRS and CDR2 is YFSETQ. V lost 0 bases to trimming and J lost 8 bases, with 9 bases between them. This CDR3 is built from 13 residues. The CDR3 is CASSLGGGYEQFF. CDR3 nucleotide sequence: TGCGCCAGCAGCTTGGGGGGGGGCTATGAGCAGTTCTTC.

About this clonotype itself: Relative to the germline gene, one junction end is altered; a read error may explain this. This chain uses TRBV12-3 or TRBV12-4 with TRBJ2-4; perhaps TRBD2 as D (5 bases). The CDR3 runs 14 residues. This CDR3 reads CASSSGGPAYEQYF. CDR3 bases: TGTGCCAGCAGTTCCGGCGGGCCCGCCTACGAGCAGTACTTT.

This chain connects TRBV21-1 to TRBJ2-5; the D call TRBD1 from the table was never checked on the DNA. TRBV21-1 is a pseudogene. This CDR3 is 15 amino acids long. CDR3 DNA sequence: TGTGCCAGCAGACCAGAGGGACGAACTCAAGAGACCCAGTACTTC. Translation: CASRPEGRTQETQYF.

In the case of this clonotype: At one end, the junction sequence differs from germline, possibly due to a read error. The chain couples TRBV4-1 to TRBJ2-7; either TRBD1 or TRBD2 may supply D (5 bases each). Germline V gene data show CDR1 as MGHRA and CDR2 as YSYEKL. This CDR3 region has 16 residues. The CDR3 loop is CASSQGAWGTSHEQYF. The CDR3, as DNA: TGCGCCAGCAGCCAAGGGGCGTGGGGGACCTCCCACGAGCAGTACTTC.

This rearrangement joins TRBV9 to TRBJ2-7; maybe TRBD2 (7 bases). Per the germline V gene, CDR1 is SGDLS and CDR2 is YYNGEE. CDR3 size: 14 residues. V shed 0 bases and J shed 3 bases, with 10 bases lying between them. CDR3 nucleotide sequence: TGTGCCAGCAGCGTAGGAGGGGGGGTCTACGAGCAGTACTTC. The encoded protein is CASSVGGGVYEQYF.

This clonotype was observed many times. The CDR3 nucleotides are TGTGCCATCAGTGGGGAGGGTCTAGGACAGCCCCAGCATTTT. This translates into CAISGEGLGQPQHF. V and J are TRBV10-3 and TRBJ1-5, with D uncertain. The germline CDR1 and CDR2 sequences are ENHRY and SYGVKD. The CDR3 sequence is 14 residues long. V lost 4 bases, J lost 7 bases, and 14 bases lay in between.

This chain connects TRBV7-2 to TRBJ2-3; the match to TRBD2 covers 11 bases. This CDR3 spans 17 amino acids. Trimming at V came to 1 base and at J to 2 bases, leaving 5 bases not matched to a gene. Per the germline V gene, CDR1 is SGHTA and CDR2 is FQGNSA. Written as DNA, the CDR3 is TGTGCCAGCAGCTTAGTCGTAGCGGGGGGGACCACAGATACGCAGTATTTT. This codes for CASSLVVAGGTTDTQYF. Full variable domain (outside the CDR3, taken from reference TRBV7-2 and TRBJ2-3): GAGVSQSPSNKVTEKGKDVELRCDPISGHTALYWYRQSLGQGLEFLIYFQGNSAPDKSGLPSDRFSAERTGGSVSTLTIQRTQQEDSAVYLCASSLVVAGGTTDTQYFGPGTRLTVL.

This chain links TRBV6-5 with TRBJ1-6; D is ambiguous. V lost 2 bases, J lost 9 bases, and 8 bases lay in between. This CDR3 is built from 13 residues. Germline CDR1 reads MNHEY; CDR2 reads SVGAGI. CDR3 sequence (DNA): TGTGCCAGCAGTTACGGCCGGATTTCACCCCTCCACTTT. This translates into CASSYGRISPLHF.

The table lists this clonotype with a count of one. CDR3 nucleotides: TGTGCCAGCACCAAGAGGGACACCCTAGCGGACTACGAGCAGTACTTC. Protein product: CASTKRDTLADYEQYF. The chain couples TRBV6-2 or TRBV6-3 to TRBJ2-4, with TRBD2 as a possible D gene (7 bases). The assigned J gene may be wrong: the sequence end matches TRBJ2-7 better. This CDR3 has 16 residues. The germline CDR1 and CDR2 sequences are MNHEY and SVGEGT.

In this sample, this clonotype turned up a few times. The chain uses TRBV4-3 and TRBJ1-2; D is uncertain. V was cut by 4 bases and J by 4 bases, with 10 bases left in between. CDR1 is LGHNA and CDR2 is YSLEER in the germline V gene. This CDR3 region has 13 residues. CDR3 amino acids: CASSPERSYGYTF. For the CDR3, the DNA is TGCGCCAGCAGCCCCGAGAGGTCCTATGGCTACACCTTC.

This clonotype turned up a few times. CDR3 sequence (DNA): TGTGCCACCAGCAGAGATAAGGGGCTGGGAAATCAGCCCCAGCATTTT. Protein: CATSRDKGLGNQPQHF. V usage is TRBV15 and J usage is TRBJ1-5, with a possible D match to TRBD1 (5 bases). Germline V CDR1 and CDR2: LNHNV, YYDKDF (reference sequence). The CDR3 consists of 16 residues. V lost 0 bases, J lost 4 bases, and 13 bases lay in between.

This clonotype turned up a few times. This chain connects TRBV12-3 or TRBV12-4 to TRBJ1-2, with 8 bases matching TRBD1. The CDR3 covers 14 residues. Trimming removed 6 bases from V and 4 bases from J; junction bases left unmatched: 7. CDR3 bases: TGTGCCAGCAGCGCGGACAGGGCATTCTATGGCTACACCTTC. Translation: CASSADRAFYGYTF.

This clonotype occurred a few times. CDR3 loop: CASSRKPGTSLEQYF. The CDR3 bases are TGCGCCAGCAGCCGGAAACCCGGGACTAGTCTCGAGCAGTACTTC. V and J are TRBV5-1 and TRBJ2-7; TRBD2 matches at 8 bases. V shed 4 bases, J shed 6 bases, and the junction held 12 bases outside the gene matches. The length of the CDR3 is 15 residues. Per germline, CDR1 SGHRS and CDR2 YFSETQ.

This clonotype was seen a handful of times. The chain couples TRBV20-1 to TRBJ2-1, with 12 bases that match TRBD2. Germline trimming cut 6 bases from V and 9 bases from J; bases unmatched to any gene: 9. The CDR3 spans 14 residues. In germline, CDR1 is DFQATT, CDR2 SNEGSKA (reference sequence). The DNA of the CDR3 is TGCAGTGCGCCAACTAGCGGGGGGATAGGTGAGCAGTTCTTC. Protein sequence: CSAPTSGGIGEQFF.

V usage is TRBV18 and J usage is TRBJ2-5, with D maybe TRBD1 (6 bases). Per germline, CDR1 KGHSH and CDR2 LQKENI. Trimming took off 5 bases at V and 1 base at J, with 8 bases between the two ends. CDR3 length: 13 amino acids. The DNA for the CDR3 is TGTGCCAGCTCAACGACAGGCCAAGAGACCCAGTACTTC. It codes for CASSTTGQETQYF. The whole variable domain, filled in from reference TRBV18 and TRBJ2-5, reads NAGVMQNPRHLVRRRGQEARLRCSPMKGHSHVYWYRQLPEEGLKFMVYLQKENIIDESGMPKERFSAEFPKEGPSILRIQQVVRGDSAAYFCASSTTGQETQYFGPGTRLLVL.

The rearrangement uses TRBV28 and TRBJ2-2, with 8 bases lining up with TRBD2. Germline V gene data show CDR1 as MDHEN and CDR2 as SYDVKM. With V trimmed by 2 bases and J by 9 bases, 14 bases remained unmatched. The CDR3 loop spans 17 amino acids. CDR3 in amino acids: CASSLVVAGQKERELFF. CDR3 nucleotides: TGTGCCAGCAGTTTAGTGGTAGCGGGGCAGAAGGAGCGGGAGCTGTTTTTT.

Comments on this clonotype: One base away lies a much larger clone, so this may be a sequencing read error. The J gene is TRBJ2-1, the V gene TRBV4-3; tentative D call: TRBD2 (6 bases). V was clipped by 1 base and J by 10 bases, with 17 bases between them. The CDR3 consists of 15 residues. From germline, CDR1 is LGHNA and CDR2 YSLEER. CDR3 amino acids: CASSQARDFYREQFF. CDR3 DNA sequence: TGCGCCAGCAGCCAAGCCCGGGACTTCTACCGAGAGCAGTTCTTC.